This note documents a single T cell receptor beta chain sequence. As handled by the study authors: Estimation of nucleated cell counts was performed using reference gene primer amplification. Clones were read by immunoSEQ multiplex PCR, and TCRdb kept only the in-frame ones, dropping some. V, J and clone size are taken as reported in that table, and D and trimming were inferred from the DNA itself. The table lists approximately 100,000 clones, around 90% of them singletons, with around 1.1% in the top ten. The germline V gene has CDR1 KGHSH and CDR2 LQKENI. This CDR3 is 14 amino acids long. Trimming removed 6 bases at V and 7 bases at J, with 16 bases between. The sample is drawn from a study of blood T cell repertoires in COVID-19. Study context: Samples representing acute and convalescent COVID-19 were sourced from the United States, Italy and Spain. The cDNA or gDNA used as material had been derived from T cells, B-cell-depleted T cells, or PBMCs.

The chain joins TRBV18 to TRBJ1-5; D is unresolved. The sequence was obtained from a human donor in a cohort sampled during active COVID-19. Sequenced: peripheral blood. The CDR3 here is CASSPSVVQQPQHF. The DNA of the CDR3 is TGTGCCAGCTCCCCGTCCGTGGTACAGCAGCCCCAGCATTTT.